The next 21 T cell receptor beta chains were all read from a single sample in a study of patients and donors after allogeneic stem cell transplantation. Using its own MiXCR run on the RT-PCR reads, TCRdb lists one record per CDR3 protein. Of fewer than 250,000 distinct CDR3 sequences in the sample, 13% to 15% were seen once. The sequenced sample was blood, either unsorted or a sorted T cell fraction (not recorded which). The source of these receptors is a human donor who was either an allogeneic HSCT recipient or a stem cell or donor lymphocyte infusion donor (not recorded which). It is not recorded whose cells these are; they may come from a transplant donor.

This clonotype came up many times. The chain has TRBV7-2 and TRBJ2-7, with D possibly matching TRBD1 (6 bases). Per the germline V gene, CDR1 is SGHTA and CDR2 is FQGNSA. The V and J ends lost 2 bases and 6 bases respectively, with 14 bases between them. This CDR3 has 14 residues. The chain's CDR3 is CASSLRQGQAEQYF. The CDR3 DNA reads TGTGCCAGCAGCTTACGCCAGGGGCAGGCCGAGCAGTACTTC.

In this sample, this clonotype turned up a few times. The V call is TRBV20-1, the J call TRBJ2-1; the match to TRBD2 covers 8 bases. This CDR3 is 14 amino acids long. The germline V gene encodes CDR1 DFQATT and CDR2 SNEGSKA (reference sequence). V lost 6 bases to trimming and J lost 7 bases; unmatched junction nucleotides: 11. The CDR3 protein is CSAQSGLAQNEQFF. CDR3 DNA sequence: TGCAGTGCACAGAGCGGACTAGCTCAGAATGAGCAGTTCTTC.

The chain recombines TRBV6-2 or TRBV6-3 with TRBJ1-2, with TRBD1 as a possible D gene (6 bases). V was pared by 7 bases and J by 2 bases, with 20 bases between. CDR3 length: 16 residues. Germline CDR1 reads MNHEY; CDR2 reads SVGEGT. CDR3 sequence: CASTFRTAGGNYGYTF. In nucleotides, the CDR3 is TGTGCCAGCACCTTTCGGACAGCGGGGGGCAACTATGGCTACACCTTC.

At least ten counts were recorded for this clonotype. The J gene is TRBJ2-6, the V gene TRBV5-1; D remains ambiguous. V lost 0 bases to trimming and J lost 0 bases, with 4 bases between them. The CDR3 consists of 15 residues. Germline CDR1 is SGHRS and CDR2 is YFSETQ. For the CDR3, the DNA is TGCGCCAGCAGCTTGGGGGACTCTGGGGCCAACGTCCTGACTTTC. Encoded protein: CASSLGDSGANVLTF.

This chain connects TRBV2 to TRBJ1-6; D remains unclear. Germline CDR1 reads SNHLY; CDR2 reads FYNNEI. Between the trimmed V and J ends, which lost 10 bases and 7 bases, there was a span of 8 bases. CDR3 length equals 11 residues. The CDR3 nucleotides are TGTGCCACCCGGACCAATTCACCCCTCCACTTT. Residues: CATRTNSPLHF.

The rearrangement links TRBV3-1 to TRBJ1-5, with a possible D match to TRBD1 (5 bases). The CDR3 consists of 14 residues. CDR1 is LGHDT and CDR2 is YNNKEL in the germline V gene (reference sequence). V was pared by 4 bases and J by 7 bases, with 14 bases between. This chain's CDR3 is CASSRAMGVQPQHF. CDR3 bases: TGTGCCAGCAGCCGAGCCATGGGGGTACAGCCCCAGCATTTT.

The chain combines TRBV2 with TRBJ1-1; TRBD1 agrees at 9 bases. Germline V lookup: CDR1 SNHLY, CDR2 FYNNEI. After removal of 7 bases from V and 3 bases from J, the junction contained 3 bases not matched to a gene. CDR3 size: 13 residues. CDR3 DNA sequence: TGTGCCAGCATGACAGGGGGACACACTGAAGCTTTCTTT. It yields the protein CASMTGGHTEAFF.

In its sample, this clonotype was seen many times. V and J are TRBV6-1 and TRBJ2-7; 10 bases are shared with TRBD2. CDR1 MNHNS and CDR2 SASEGT come from the germline V gene. The trim removed 6 bases at V and 3 bases at J, leaving 8 bases unmatched. The CDR3 runs 15 residues. The CDR3 sequence: CASSSPGTSVYEQYF. CDR3 in DNA: TGTGCCAGCAGCTCTCCCGGGACTAGCGTCTACGAGCAGTACTTC.

This clonotype appeared many times. The CDR3 sequence is CASSQVYEQYF. As DNA, the CDR3 is TGTGCCAGCAGCCAAGTCTACGAGCAGTACTTC. The rearrangement uses TRBV3-1 and TRBJ2-7; D uncertain. The germline V gene has CDR1 LGHDT and CDR2 YNNKEL (reference sequence). The CDR3 covers 11 residues. V lost 1 base, J lost 3 bases, and 1 base lay in between.

This clonotype was seen a few times. The rearrangement uses TRBV3-1 and TRBJ2-7; D is perhaps TRBD2 (6 bases). V was trimmed by 0 bases and J by 0 bases, leaving 12 bases between them. Germline-derived CDR1 and CDR2 are LGHDT and YNNKEL (reference sequence). The CDR3 runs to 16 residues. The CDR3 coding sequence is TGTGCCAGCAGCCAAGAGATAGCGGATATCTCCTACGAGCAGTACTTC. Encoded protein: CASSQEIADISYEQYF.

The V and J genes are TRBV5-1 and TRBJ1-2; D is possibly TRBD1 (5 bases). Germline V gene data show CDR1 as SGHRS and CDR2 as YFSETQ. V gave up 6 bases and J gave up 4 bases, with 16 bases separating them. The CDR3 totals 14 residues. CDR3 DNA: TGCGCCAGCATGCGGGGGGTATCCTCCTATGGCTACACCTTC. Protein sequence: CASMRGVSSYGYTF.

This clonotype was seen only a few times. This CDR3 is CASSPDRIYGYTF. DNA of the CDR3: TGTGCCAGCAGTCCGGACAGGATCTATGGCTACACCTTC. The rearrangement uses TRBV6-2 or TRBV6-3 and TRBJ1-2, with 7 bases lining up with TRBD1. Losses at the gene ends were 5 bases for V and 4 bases for J; bases not matched to a gene: 4. Per germline, CDR1 MNHEY and CDR2 SVGEGT. The CDR3 covers 13 residues.

This clonotype turned up a few times. V is TRBV7-9 and J is TRBJ1-5; D is uncertain. Trimming shortened V by 5 bases and J by 3 bases, and 11 bases separated the two germline ends. This CDR3 has 14 amino acids. Germline V gene sequence: CDR1 SEHNR, CDR2 FQNEAQ (reference sequence). This CDR3 is CASSPPGDNQPQHF. The CDR3 nucleotides are TGTGCCAGCAGCCCCCCTGGGGACAATCAGCCCCAGCATTTT.

This chain uses TRBV5-4 with TRBJ1-2; D remains unclear. The CDR3 extends over 13 amino acids. Trimming cost V 10 bases and J 0 bases, with 13 bases left between them. CDR1 is SGHNT and CDR2 is YYREEE in the germline V gene (reference sequence). CDR3 bases: TGTGCCGCCCGAGGCGGCACTAACTATGGCTACACCTTC. Its protein product is CAARGGTNYGYTF.

The CDR3 coding sequence is TGTGCCAGCAGCCCTTCATTCGCGTCCAGGAAGTTCTTC. It specifies CASSPSFASRKFF. This chain links TRBV3-1 with TRBJ2-1; D gene uncertain. CDR1 and CDR2 (germline): LGHDT, YNNKEL (reference sequence). Trimming pared 4 bases from V and 14 bases from J, leaving 18 bases between. The CDR3 loop spans 13 amino acids.

This chain links TRBV7-3 with TRBJ2-5, with 9 bases aligning to TRBD2. J lost 5 bases, V lost 2 bases, and 3 bases had no gene match. Germline CDR1 SGHTA, CDR2 FQGTGA. CDR3 length: 14 residues. As DNA, the CDR3 is TGTGCCAGCAGCTTATTGACTAGCGGTGAGACCCAGTACTTC. It specifies CASSLLTSGETQYF.

The chain employs TRBV2 and TRBJ2-3; D gene ambiguous. The CDR3 totals 14 residues. Per the germline V gene, CDR1 is SNHLY and CDR2 is FYNNEI. Deletions cut 7 bases from V and 2 bases from J, with 13 bases between. The CDR3 coding sequence is TGTGCCAGCAAAAAGTCCGCCTTCACAGATACGCAGTATTTT. Translated, it gives CASKKSAFTDTQYF. The whole variable domain, remainder taken from reference TRBV2 and TRBJ2-3, is EPEVTQTPSHQVTQMGQEVILRCVPISNHLYFYWYRQILGQKVEFLVSFYNNEISEKSEIFDDQFSVERPDGSNFTLKIRSTKLEDSAMYFCASKKSAFTDTQYFGPGTRLTVL.

This clonotype has a count of ten or more. The chain carries TRBV20-1 and TRBJ2-4; D not certain. The CDR3 has 14 amino acids. Deletions cut 5 bases from V and 0 bases from J, with 11 bases between. The germline gives CDR1 DFQATT, CDR2 SNEGSKA (reference sequence). DNA for the CDR3: TGCAGTGCTCTTCACTCCTTAGCCAAAAACATTCAGTACTTC. Residues: CSALHSLAKNIQYF.

This clonotype was detected ten times or more. J is TRBJ2-7 and V is TRBV11-2; 10 nucleotides line up with TRBD2. The trim removed 5 bases at V and 3 bases at J, leaving 16 bases unmatched. The CDR3 extends over 18 amino acids. In germline, CDR1 is SGHAT, CDR2 FQNNGV. CDR3 residues: CASSVTSGPTLPFYEQYF. CDR3 nucleotides: TGTGCCAGCAGCGTGACTAGCGGGCCAACTCTTCCCTTCTACGAGCAGTACTTC.

The chain links TRBV20-1 to TRBJ1-5, with D perhaps matching TRBD1 (5 bases). Between the trimmed V and J ends, which lost 6 bases and 3 bases, there was a span of 12 bases. The CDR3 extends over 13 amino acids. Germline values: CDR1 DFQATT, CDR2 SNEGSKA (reference sequence). In DNA, the CDR3 is TGCAGTGCAAATGGACAAAACAATCAGCCCCAGCATTTT. Protein product: CSANGQNNQPQHF.

A few counts support this clonotype. The rearrangement uses TRBV6-5 and TRBJ1-1; D is unclear. With 3 bases removed from V and 8 bases from J, the gap between germline ends came to 19 bases. The germline V gene has CDR1 MNHEY and CDR2 SVGAGI. The CDR3 has 15 residues. CDR3 sequence: CASSYAILGRYEAFF. CDR3 bases: TGTGCCAGCAGTTATGCAATTCTAGGGCGGTACGAAGCTTTCTTT.